Listed below are T cell receptor beta chains from one sample, sequenced in a study of radiotherapy plus CTLA-4 blockade in lung cancer. Sequenced by immunoSEQ multiplex PCR; TCRdb stores in-frame clones only, minus some. The profile shows approximately 60,000 clones, approximately 80% of them singletons. The sequenced sample was peripheral blood, obtained from a patient treated with radiotherapy plus ipilimumab. The receptors stem from a human donor with non-small cell lung cancer who had a complete response to radiotherapy plus ipilimumab. The CDR3 runs from the conserved cysteine through the conserved F or W. D genes are given only for firm matches. Only part of the rows carry a size: once, few, many, or a class if the clone is expanded.

size,D,J,V,CDR3,DNA
.,TRBD1,TRBJ2-5,TRBV6-5,CASSYGRGRIRETQYF,TGTGCCAGCAGTTACGGTAGGGGGCGGATTAGAGAGACCCAGTACTTC
.,TRBD2,TRBJ2-5,TRBV11-3,CASSSSRGVETQYF,TGTGCCAGCAGCTCCAGCCGGGGGGTTGAGACCCAGTACTTC
.,.,TRBJ1-5,TRBV6-1,CASVRDGNQPQHF,TGTGCCAGCGTCCGGGATGGTAATCAGCCCCAGCATTTT
.,.,TRBJ2-3,TRBV5-1,CASSLGRVLTDTQYF,TGCGCCAGCAGCTTGGGGAGGGTTCTGACAGATACGCAGTATTTT
.,TRBD1,TRBJ1-2,TRBV7-2,CASSSAGQGRYGYTF,TGTGCCAGCAGCTCCGCCGGACAGGGACGCTATGGCTACACCTTC
.,.,TRBJ1-1,TRBV27,CASSFAMNTEAFF,TGTGCCAGCAGTTTTGCTATGAACACTGAAGCTTTCTTT
.,TRBD2,TRBJ2-2,TRBV27,CASSTPGLAFGELFF,TGTGCCAGCAGTACGCCGGGACTAGCGTTCGGGGAGCTGTTTTTT
few,.,TRBJ1-3,TRBV12-5,CASGWGGSLGNTIYF,TGTGCTAGTGGCTGGGGTGGGAGTCTCGGAAACACCATATATTTT
.,.,TRBJ1-2,TRBV30,CAWSVLRGRSGYTF,TGTGCCTGGAGTGTACTGCGGGGGCGAAGTGGCTACACCTTC
.,TRBD2,TRBJ2-1,TRBV27,CASSHPSGSYNEQFF,TGTGCCAGCAGTCACCCTAGCGGATCCTACAATGAGCAGTTCTTC
.,.,TRBJ2-5,TRBV5-1,CASSLVGETQYF,TGCGCCAGCAGCTTGGTCGGCGAGACCCAGTACTTC
.,.,TRBJ1-2,TRBV28,CASSSPGSKLNYGYTF,TGTGCCAGCAGTTCTCCGGGGAGTAAATTAAACTATGGCTACACCTTC
.,.,TRBJ2-3,TRBV18,CASSPGLRNIADTQYF,TGTGCCAGCTCACCGGGACTTAGGAATATTGCAGATACGCAGTATTTT
.,TRBD1,TRBJ2-1,TRBV2,CASSGDRGYNEQFF,TGTGCCAGCAGTGGGGACAGGGGCTACAATGAGCAGTTCTTC
few,TRBD1,TRBJ2-1,TRBV5-4,CASSLFPSGQGAGNEQFF,TGTGCCAGCAGCTTGTTCCCAAGTGGACAGGGGGCTGGAAATGAGCAGTTCTTC
.,.,TRBJ2-2,TRBV10-3,CAISDVGELFF,TGTGCCATCAGTGATGTCGGGGAGCTGTTTTTT
.,.,TRBJ1-2,TRBV6-1,CASSVGQSYGYTF,TGTGCCAGCAGTGTTGGCCAGTCATATGGCTACACCTTC
.,TRBD1,TRBJ1-5,TRBV30,CAWSGDSYQPQHF,TGTGCCTGGAGTGGGGACAGTTATCAGCCCCAGCATTTT
.,TRBD2,TRBJ2-5,TRBV5-6,CASSFTSGGQETQYF,TGTGCCAGCAGCTTTACTAGCGGGGGGCAAGAGACCCAGTACTTC
few,.,TRBJ2-2,TRBV7-6,CASSATGELFF,TGTGCCAGCAGCGCCACCGGGGAGCTGTTTTTT
once,.,TRBJ1-1,TRBV4-1,CASSHLTRNTEAFF,TGCGCCAGCAGCCATTTGACAAGAAACACTGAAGCTTTCTTT
.,.,TRBJ1-1,TRBV10-3,CAISEGRMNTEAFF,TGTGCCATCAGTGAGGGCCGCATGAACACTGAAGCTTTCTTT
few,.,TRBJ2-3,TRBV7-8,CASSLGLGSLLADTQYF,TGTGCCAGCAGCTTAGGACTGGGCAGTCTCCTCGCAGATACGCAGTATTTT
.,.,TRBJ2-5,TRBV5-1,CASSLSGASSAETQYF,TGCGCCAGCAGCTTGTCGGGTGCCTCGTCAGCGGAGACCCAGTACTTC
.,.,TRBJ2-5,TRBV5-1,CASIRTPAEETQYF,TGCGCCAGCATAAGGACACCCGCAGAGGAGACCCAGTACTTC
.,.,TRBJ1-1,TRBV27,CASQSGGRHTEAFF,TGTGCCAGCCAGTCCGGGGGAAGGCACACTGAAGCTTTCTTT
few,.,TRBJ1-5,TRBV7-9,CASSFLNQPQHF,TGTGCCAGCAGCTTTCTCAATCAGCCCCAGCATTTT
.,.,TRBJ1-2,TRBV4-3,CASSQDPRGANYGYTF,TGCGCCAGCAGCCAAGATCCCCGGGGCGCTAACTATGGCTACACCTTC